This is a list of T cell receptor beta chains from one sample in a study of control samples from healthy donors and cancer patients. The repertoire was sequenced with immunoSEQ multiplex PCR; TCRdb's copy has only in-frame clones and lacks some. This table has some 74,000 clones, roughly 90% appearing once. The sample consisted of blood. The source is a woman between 45 and 65 years old in good health. Both conserved end residues are part of each CDR3. D genes are given only for firm matches. Expanded clones get a size class; other rows say once, few or many, or leave the size out.

>once|TRBJ2-7|TRBV11-2|-
CASSLGGRSSYEQYF
TGTGCCAGCAGCCTAGGGGGTAGGAGCTCCTACGAGCAGTACTTC
>-|TRBJ2-5|TRBV5-8|-
CASSSRETQYF
TGTGCCAGCAGCTCTCGGGAGACCCAGTACTTC
>-|TRBJ2-7|TRBV11-2|TRBD1
CASSRDSSYEQYF
TGTGCCAGCAGCAGGGACAGCTCCTACGAGCAGTACTTC
>-|TRBJ2-1|TRBV6-5|-
CASQKYNEQFF
TGTGCCAGCCAGAAATACAATGAGCAGTTCTTC
>-|TRBJ1-1|TRBV2|TRBD1
CASSEDRGYAEAFF
TGTGCCAGCAGTGAAGACAGGGGTTACGCTGAAGCTTTCTTT
>few|TRBJ2-1|TRBV18|-
CASSPPGADEQFF
TGTGCCAGCTCTCCCCCTGGGGCCGATGAGCAGTTCTTC
>-|TRBJ1-1|TRBV6-5|-
CASRMGRTEAFF
TGTGCCAGCAGGATGGGGCGCACTGAAGCTTTCTTT
>-|TRBJ1-5|TRBV19|-
CASSVTAHSNQPQHF
TGTGCCAGTAGTGTGACGGCCCATAGCAATCAGCCCCAGCATTTT
>-|TRBJ1-2|TRBV18|-
CASSPPRGIDYGYTF
TGTGCCAGCTCACCCCCGCGGGGAATAGACTATGGCTACACCTTC
>-|TRBJ2-7|TRBV11-2|-
CASSLVLESYEQYF
TGTGCCAGCAGCTTAGTTCTTGAGAGCTACGAGCAGTACTTC
>few|TRBJ1-5|TRBV6-6|-
CASSYSTGSQPQHF
TGTGCCAGCAGTTACTCGACTGGGTCTCAGCCCCAGCATTTT
>-|TRBJ2-1|TRBV3-1/TRBV3-2|-
CASSQAQTSLRNEQFF
TGTGCCAGCAGCCAAGCCCAGACATCCCTTAGGAATGAGCAGTTCTTC
>-|TRBJ2-2|TRBV6-5|-
CASSRQADGELFF
TGTGCCAGCAGTAGACAGGCCGACGGGGAGCTGTTTTTT
>once|TRBJ2-3|TRBV24-1|-
CATSGGRVDTQYF
TGTGCCACCAGCGGGGGGCGGGTAGATACGCAGTATTTT
>-|TRBJ1-1|TRBV6-5|-
CASTKGYTEAFF
TGTGCCAGCACCAAGGGCTACACTGAAGCTTTCTTT
>once|TRBJ2-1|TRBV5-1|TRBD2
CASSLGLAGLSSYNEQFF
TGCGCCAGCAGCTTGGGACTAGCGGGGCTGAGCTCCTACAATGAGCAGTTCTTC
>few|TRBJ1-5|TRBV12-5|TRBD1
CASGLAQGAQQPQHF
TGTGCTAGTGGTTTGGCACAGGGGGCCCAGCAGCCCCAGCATTTT
>-|TRBJ2-3|TRBV2|-
CASSGALGPGGGDTQYF
TGTGCCAGCAGTGGGGCGCTCGGTCCGGGGGGCGGAGATACGCAGTATTTT
>-|TRBJ1-5|TRBV5-1|-
CASSLTGDQPQHF
TGCGCCAGCAGCTTGACTGGAGATCAGCCCCAGCATTTT
>-|TRBJ2-2|TRBV9|-
CASSAKTGELFF
TGTGCCAGCAGCGCTAAGACCGGGGAGCTGTTTTTT
>-|TRBJ2-7|TRBV10-1|-
CASTPEGGVNEQYF
TGCGCCAGCACCCCTGAAGGGGGGGTCAACGAGCAGTACTTC
>-|TRBJ2-1|TRBV6-5|TRBD2
CASSPAGGNEQFF
TGTGCCAGCAGTCCCGCGGGGGGTAATGAGCAGTTCTTC
>-|TRBJ1-2|TRBV2|TRBD1
CASIPDRGHYGYTF
TGTGCCAGCATTCCGGACAGGGGGCATTATGGCTACACCTTC
>-|TRBJ2-1|TRBV4-2|TRBD2
CASRRGLAGGNEQFF
TGTGCCAGCAGACGGGGACTAGCGGGGGGAAATGAGCAGTTCTTC
>-|TRBJ2-1|TRBV9|-
CASSVEGVSYNEQFF
TGTGCCAGCAGCGTAGAGGGGGTCTCCTACAATGAGCAGTTCTTC
>-|TRBJ2-3|TRBV5-1|-
CASRQRLQEDTQYF
TGCGCCAGCAGGCAACGTCTACAAGAAGATACGCAGTATTTT
>-|TRBJ1-4|TRBV7-9|-
CASSLTPGRTNEKLFF
TGTGCCAGCAGCTTAACCCCGGGTCGCACTAATGAAAAACTGTTTTTT
>-|TRBJ1-1|TRBV19|-
CASSAGVGTEAFF
TGTGCCAGTAGTGCCGGAGTGGGCACTGAAGCTTTCTTT
>once|TRBJ1-5|TRBV24-1|-
CATSDKTADQPQHF
TGTGCCACCAGTGATAAGACAGCCGATCAGCCCCAGCATTTT
>-|TRBJ1-5|TRBV5-6|-
CASSDRDKSNQPQHF
TGTGCCAGCAGTGACCGGGACAAGAGCAATCAGCCCCAGCATTTT
>few|TRBJ1-2|TRBV2|-
CASSERGRGGGYTF
TGTGCCAGCAGTGAAAGGGGCAGGGGAGGTGGCTACACCTTC